The T cell receptor (beta chain) described here comes from a study of blood T cell repertoires in COVID-19. Study at large: Italy, Spain and the United States were the sources of the convalescent and acute COVID-19 samples.

Germline CDR1 reads MNHEY; CDR2 reads SVGEGT. The V and J ends lost 2 bases and 5 bases respectively, with 12 bases between them. The CDR3 loop spans 15 amino acids. As processed by the authors: Reference gene primer amplification gave nucleated cell count estimates. Profiled with immunoSEQ multiplex PCR; TCRdb holds only in-frame clones, not every one. V and J calls and clone size are given by that table; D and trimming were obtained from the DNA. Of 330,000 or so clones in the sample, approximately 86% are singletons; the top ten hold around 8.9%. This sequence originates from a man aged 25 to 40 with COVID-19, enrolled during active disease. Sequencing was carried out using peripheral blood. The V gene is TRBV6-2 or TRBV6-3, the J gene TRBJ2-2; D perhaps matches TRBD2 (5 bases). CDR3 sequence reads: CASSYARRGTGELFF. The DNA for the CDR3 is TGTGCCAGCAGTTACGCCAGGAGAGGGACCGGGGAGCTGTTTTTT.